Below, 23 T cell receptor beta chains from the same sample are listed, as sequenced in a study of blood T cell repertoires in COVID-19. This table comes from immunoSEQ multiplex PCR, and its TCRdb copy is limited to in-frame clones, with some not included. The sample holds 250,000 to 300,000 clones, approximately 88% seen once. Input material: peripheral blood. Receptors were obtained from a woman aged 70 to 79 with COVID-19, enrolled during active disease.

CDR3 sequence: CASSSNRGDEKLFF. The DNA of the CDR3 is TGTGCCAGCAGCTCAAACAGGGGGGATGAAAAACTGTTTTTT. The chain recombines TRBV7-9 with TRBJ1-4, with 8 bases fitting TRBD1. Germline CDR1 and CDR2: SEHNR and FQNEAQ (reference sequence). The ends lost 4 bases at V and 6 bases at J; junction bases unmatched: 4. CDR3 length: 14 amino acids.

This chain links TRBV5-5 with TRBJ2-1; TRBD2 matches 7 bases. Germline V lookup: CDR1 SGHKS, CDR2 YYEKEE (reference sequence). The CDR3 has 17 residues. V dropped 3 bases and J dropped 0; count of bases not matched to a gene: 9. The CDR3 DNA sequence: TGTGCCAGCAGCTCTCGTGGACTAGGGAGCTCCTACAATGAGCAGTTCTTC. Its translation is CASSSRGLGSSYNEQFF. The variable domain in full, with the rest retrieved from reference TRBV5-5 and TRBJ2-1, is DAGVTQSPTHLIKTRGQQVTLRCSPISGHKSVSWYQQVLGQGPQFIFQYYEKEERGRGNFPDRFSARQFPNYSSELNVNALLLGDSALYLCASSSRGLGSSYNEQFFGPGTRLTVL.

The chain recombines TRBV5-1 with TRBJ2-3; D possibly corresponds to TRBD1 (5 bases). The CDR3 totals 14 residues. Trimming cost V 5 bases and J 2 bases, with 12 bases left between them. CDR1 and CDR2 (germline): SGHRS, YFSETQ. CDR3 loop: CASREGAHTDTQYF. CDR3 nucleotides: TGCGCCAGCAGGGAAGGGGCCCACACAGATACGCAGTATTTT. The full variable domain, in which reference TRBV5-1 and TRBJ2-3 provide the parts outside the CDR3, is KAGVTQTPRYLIKTRGQQVTLSCSPISGHRSVSWYQQTPGQGLQFLFEYFSETQRNKGNFPGRFSGRQFSNSRSEMNVSTLELGDSALYLCASREGAHTDTQYFGPGTRLTVL.

J is TRBJ1-5 and V is TRBV11-3, with D perhaps matching TRBD1 (6 bases). Deletions cut 2 bases from V and 6 bases from J, with 8 bases between. Germline CDR1 is SGHNT and CDR2 is YENEEA. The length of the CDR3 is 13 residues. Here the CDR3 DNA reads TGTGCCAGCAGCTTAACAGGGAGTCAGCCCCAGCATTTT. Its protein product is CASSLTGSQPQHF.

CDR3 region: CASRLAVSSYNEQFF. Written as DNA, the CDR3 is TGTGCCAGCAGACTAGCGGTTAGCTCCTACAATGAGCAGTTCTTC. The rearrangement joins TRBV27 to TRBJ2-1, with TRBD2 matching 8 bases. The V gene's germline CDR1 is MNHEY and CDR2 SMNVEV (reference sequence). V was pared by 6 bases and J by 0 bases, with 4 bases of the junction left unmatched. This CDR3 has 15 residues.

This chain links TRBV28 with TRBJ2-7, with 7 positions matching TRBD1. The CDR3 has 14 amino acids. From germline, CDR1 is MDHEN and CDR2 SYDVKM. V lost 6 bases and J lost 6; bases outside the gene matches: 11. The CDR3 loop is CASRIRDSLSEQYF. CDR3 DNA: TGTGCCAGCAGAATCCGGGACAGTCTAAGCGAGCAGTACTTC.

The V gene is TRBV7-2, the J gene TRBJ1-5, with D perhaps matching TRBD1 (5 bases). This CDR3 comprises 13 residues. Germline V gene data show CDR1 as SGHTA and CDR2 as FQGNSA. V was shortened by 3 bases and J by 6 bases, with 9 bases between the two germline ends. The CDR3 DNA reads as TGTGCCAGCAGCTTTCAGGGTTCTCAGCCCCAGCATTTT. Encoded protein: CASSFQGSQPQHF.

This chain uses TRBV30 with TRBJ1-1; tentatively, D is TRBD1 (5 bases). The germline gives CDR1 GTSNPN, CDR2 SVGIG (reference sequence). There are 16 residues in the CDR3. Between the trimmed V and J ends, which lost 0 bases and 8 bases, there was a span of 22 bases. In nucleotides, the CDR3 is TGTGCCTGGAGTGTACGGCCGACAGAATTGAAAAGAGAAGCTTTCTTT. Translated: CAWSVRPTELKREAFF.

The rearrangement joins TRBV9 to TRBJ1-2; D is perhaps TRBD1 (5 bases). CDR1 is SGDLS, CDR2 YYNGEE, per germline. V lost 0 bases to trimming and J lost 5 bases, with 20 bases between them. This CDR3 spans 17 amino acids. This CDR3 reads CASSVATGGYFAYGYTF. CDR3 nucleotides: TGTGCCAGCAGCGTAGCAACGGGGGGGTACTTTGCGTATGGCTACACCTTC.

The V and J genes are TRBV28 and TRBJ2-1; D is uncertain. There are 12 residues in the CDR3. V was shortened by 1 base and J by 10 bases, with 8 bases between the two germline ends. CDR1 and CDR2 from the germline V gene are MDHEN and SYDVKM. CDR3 sequence reads: CASSLSPAEQFF. DNA for the CDR3: TGTGCCAGCAGTTTATCTCCCGCGGAGCAGTTCTTC.

This sequence joins TRBV9 and TRBJ2-7; D gene uncertain. Looked up from germline, CDR1 is SGDLS and CDR2 is YYNGEE. Trimming removed 0 bases at V and 2 bases at J, with 9 bases between. The CDR3 totals 14 residues. The CDR3 nucleotides read TGTGCCAGCAGCGTAGGCACACAGACCTACGAGCAGTACTTC. This translates into CASSVGTQTYEQYF.

Only a few counts were recorded for this clone. This chain connects TRBV29-1 to TRBJ1-3; D perhaps matches TRBD1 (5 bases). Germline V CDR1 and CDR2: SQVTM, ANQGSEA. V was pared by 4 bases and J by 3 bases, with 13 bases between. The CDR3 totals 14 residues. CDR3 protein: CSVAGGADGNTIYF. The CDR3 nucleotides read TGCAGCGTTGCCGGAGGGGCAGATGGAAACACCATATATTTT. Combining the CDR3 with reference TRBV29-1 and TRBJ1-3 gives the whole variable domain SAVISQKPSRDICQRGTSLTIQCQVDSQVTMMFWYRQQPGQSLTLIATANQGSEATYESGFVIDKFPISRPNLTFSTLTVSNMSPEDSSIYLCSVAGGADGNTIYFGEGSWLTVV.

This clone has just one count. This chain uses TRBV3-1 (or the pseudogene TRBV3-2) with TRBJ1-6, with TRBD1 identical over 7 bases. V shed 0 bases, J shed 0 bases, and the junction held 14 bases outside the gene matches. The germline CDR1 and CDR2 sequences are LGHDT and YNNKEL (reference sequence). The CDR3 loop spans 21 amino acids. CDR3 DNA sequence: TGTGCCAGCAGCCAAGAAGCGGCCAGGGGGTCCCTTGGCTCCTATAATTCACCCCTCCACTTT. Protein sequence: CASSQEAARGSLGSYNSPLHF.

This clone was picked up a small number of times. CDR3 sequence reads: CASSRSLSGSYEQYF. CDR3 in DNA: TGTGCCAGCTCAAGATCTCTGAGCGGGTCCTACGAGCAGTACTTC. The gene calls are TRBV18 and TRBJ2-7; maybe TRBD2 (6 bases). Trimming cost V 5 bases and J 1 base, with 15 bases left between them. Germline lookup yields CDR1 KGHSH and CDR2 LQKENI. The CDR3 extends over 15 amino acids.

This chain connects TRBV19 to TRBJ1-2; 7 bases match TRBD1. V was clipped by 2 bases and J by 2 bases; unmatched bases: 2. This CDR3 has 14 residues. Germline lookup yields CDR1 LNHDA and CDR2 SQIVND (reference sequence). CDR3 region: CASSIRQGNYGYTF. The CDR3 DNA follows: TGTGCCAGTAGTATACGACAGGGCAACTATGGCTACACCTTC.

The chain uses TRBV6-5 and TRBJ2-2; 7 bases are shared with TRBD1. Per the germline V gene, CDR1 is MNHEY and CDR2 is SVGAGI. CDR3 length: 14 residues. V was clipped by 6 bases and J by 4 bases; unmatched bases: 5. The CDR3 protein is CASRDRVITGELFF. CDR3 in DNA: TGTGCCAGCAGAGACAGGGTCATCACCGGGGAGCTGTTTTTT.

CDR3 in DNA: TGTGCCAGCAGTATGTCCTCGACAGATAACTATGGCTACACCTTC. Amino acids: CASSMSSTDNYGYTF. The chain combines TRBV27 with TRBJ1-2; perhaps TRBD1 as D (5 bases). Germline loops: CDR1 MNHEY, CDR2 SMNVEV (reference sequence). V lost 5 bases, J lost 1 base, and 14 bases lay in between. This CDR3 has 15 residues.

The J gene is TRBJ2-5, the V gene TRBV27, with TRBD1 matching over 7 bases. V shed 5 bases, J shed 1 base, and the junction held 7 bases outside the gene matches. Germline V gene sequence: CDR1 MNHEY, CDR2 SMNVEV (reference sequence). The CDR3 covers 15 residues. The chain's CDR3 is CASSAQDRPQETQYF. The CDR3, as DNA: TGTGCCAGCAGTGCCCAGGACAGGCCCCAAGAGACCCAGTACTTC.

J is TRBJ2-1 and V is TRBV5-4; no clear D. Germline CDR1 reads SGHNT; CDR2 reads YYREEE (reference sequence). The V and J ends lost 1 base and 3 bases respectively, with 2 bases between them. The CDR3 has 12 amino acids. The DNA of the CDR3 is TGTGCCAGCAGCTTGTACTACAATGAGCAGTTCTTC. Its translation: CASSLYYNEQFF.

This clone was detected a few times. The V and J genes are TRBV5-1 and TRBJ1-4, with TRBD1 matching over 7 bases. The length of the CDR3 is 13 residues. From germline, CDR1 is SGHRS and CDR2 YFSETQ. V dropped 7 bases and J dropped 5; count of bases not matched to a gene: 5. The CDR3 is CASRGTVNEKLFF. In DNA form, the CDR3 reads TGCGCCAGCCGGGGGACAGTCAATGAAAAACTGTTTTTT.

The CDR3 nucleotides read TGTGCCAGCAAAGGACAGGGGAGCAATCAGCCCCAGCATTTT. Translating it yields CASKGQGSNQPQHF. V gene TRBV28 combines with J gene TRBJ1-5; 9 nucleotides agree with TRBD1. J was trimmed by 1 base and V by 7 bases; bases with no gene match: 2. CDR3 size: 14 residues. CDR1 and CDR2 (germline): MDHEN, SYDVKM.

V usage is TRBV2 and J usage is TRBJ2-7; 14 bases are a match to TRBD2. The junction had 4 bases not matched to a gene; V was cut back by 6 bases and J by 6 bases. CDR3 length: 14 amino acids. CDR1 is SNHLY and CDR2 is FYNNEI in the germline V gene. CDR3 sequence: CASRGTSGSPEQYF. The CDR3 DNA follows: TGTGCCAGCAGGGGGACTAGCGGGAGTCCCGAGCAGTACTTC.

This rearrangement joins TRBV6-1 to TRBJ2-5; 9 bases line up with TRBD1. CDR3 length equals 17 residues. The V and J ends lost 3 bases and 5 bases, in that order; junction bases with no gene match: 13. The germline CDR1 and CDR2 sequences are MNHNS and SASEGT. For the CDR3, the DNA is TGTGCCAGCAGTGACCCGGCCTCACAGGGGGCGGGGGAGACCCAGTACTTC. This translates into CASSDPASQGAGETQYF.